This T cell receptor (beta chain) was sequenced during a study of OX40 agonist ivuxolimab in advanced cancers. Looking at the study overall: Those treated in dose escalation had hepatocellular carcinoma, melanoma, renal cell cancer or head and neck cancer. Whole-study findings and limits: The antigens recognized by the expanded peripheral T cells, that is their antigen specificity, were not determined. Relative to CD4+ cells, CD8+ T cells on average had more expanded clones.

As to this clone: Its antigen is undetermined.

Profiling relied on immunoSEQ multiplex PCR, and the TCRdb table lists in-frame clones only, not all of them. Among just under 95,000 clones, around 87% were seen once, and the ten largest hold over 0.3%. Samples of blood were obtained at baseline, on cycle 4 day 1, and on cycle 7 day 1. This receptor was identified in an adult with an advanced solid tumor such as melanoma, head and neck, liver or kidney cancer. The sequences come from CD4+ or CD8+ T cells sorted from blood, collected in a trial of the OX40 agonist ivuxolimab.

The CDR3 nucleotides read TGTGCCTGGAGCGCAGCCGGACAGACGAGCAATCAGCCCCAGCATTTT. Protein sequence: CAWSAAGQTSNQPQHF. The J gene is TRBJ1-5, the V gene TRBV30, with TRBD1 as a possible D gene (6 bases). Germline V gives CDR1 GTSNPN, CDR2 SVGIG (reference sequence). CDR3 length: 16 amino acids. V lost 3 bases and J lost 1, with 16 bases in between. The variable domain in full, with the rest retrieved from reference TRBV30 and TRBJ1-5, is SQTIHQWPATLVQPVGSPLSLECTVEGTSNPNLYWYRQAAGRGLQLLFYSVGIGQISSEVPQNLSASRPQDRQFILSSKKLLLSDSGFYLCAWSAAGQTSNQPQHFGDGTRLSIL.